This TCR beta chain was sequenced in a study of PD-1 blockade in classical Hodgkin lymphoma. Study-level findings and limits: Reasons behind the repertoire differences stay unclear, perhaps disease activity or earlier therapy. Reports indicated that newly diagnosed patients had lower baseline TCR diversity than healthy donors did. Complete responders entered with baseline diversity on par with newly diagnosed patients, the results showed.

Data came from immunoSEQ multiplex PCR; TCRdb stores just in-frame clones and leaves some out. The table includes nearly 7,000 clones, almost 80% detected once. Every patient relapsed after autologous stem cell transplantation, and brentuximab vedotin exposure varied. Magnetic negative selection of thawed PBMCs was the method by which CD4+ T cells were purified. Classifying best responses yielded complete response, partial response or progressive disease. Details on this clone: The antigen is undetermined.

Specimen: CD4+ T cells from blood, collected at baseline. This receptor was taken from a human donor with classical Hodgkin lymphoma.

The CDR3 DNA reads as TGTGCCCCCCCCGGAGATACGCAGTATTTT. Amino acid sequence: CAPPGDTQYF. V gene TRBV21-1 combines with J gene TRBJ2-3; the D call in the table, TRBD2, was not verified against the DNA. TRBV21-1 is reported as a pseudogene. This CDR3 region has 10 residues.